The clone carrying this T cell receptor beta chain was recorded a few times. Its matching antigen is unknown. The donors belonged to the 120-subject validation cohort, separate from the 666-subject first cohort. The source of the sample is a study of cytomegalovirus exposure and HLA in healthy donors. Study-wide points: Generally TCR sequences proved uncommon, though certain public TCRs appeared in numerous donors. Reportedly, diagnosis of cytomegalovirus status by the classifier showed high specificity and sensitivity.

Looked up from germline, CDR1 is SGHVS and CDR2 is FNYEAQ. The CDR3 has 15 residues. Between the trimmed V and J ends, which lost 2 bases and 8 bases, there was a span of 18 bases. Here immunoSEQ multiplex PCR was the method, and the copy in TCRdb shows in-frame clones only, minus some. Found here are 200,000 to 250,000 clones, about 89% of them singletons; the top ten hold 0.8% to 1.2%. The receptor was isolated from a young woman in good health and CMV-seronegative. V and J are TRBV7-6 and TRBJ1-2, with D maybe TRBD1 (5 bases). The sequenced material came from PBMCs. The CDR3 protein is CASSLNWQGRIGYTF. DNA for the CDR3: TGTGCCAGCAGCTTAAATTGGCAGGGTAGGATAGGCTACACCTTC.